The 6 T cell receptor beta chains below were found in one sample sequenced in a study of tumor-infiltrating lymphocytes in primary liver carcinoma. Investigators took RNA and DNA out together from 20-30 mg of unsorted bulk tissue. A constant-region primer served to make TCR beta cDNA from roughly 480 ng total RNA. Employing slightly modified ARM-PCR, three nested multiplex PCR rounds were run, and these gave rise to the TCR beta libraries. It was with TRBV1-TRBV30 forward primers and a C-beta reverse primer that the first two PCR rounds were run, at approximately 10 cycles each. TCRdb reprocessed the multiplex PCR reads via MiXCR and lists one record per CDR3 protein. The table records roughly 100,000 distinct CDR3 sequences, about four fifths of them present only once. The sequencing sample was made of liver tumor tissue from sampling region 3. The subset: tumor region T3, left-lateral pole. Every receptor here comes from a man aged 35-49 years with primary liver carcinoma and hepatitis B virus infection.

Details on this clonotype: Sequence at one end of the junction differs from germline and may be a read error. The chain employs TRBV11-2 and TRBJ2-7; TRBD1 agrees at 7 bases. The CDR3 loop spans 15 amino acids. Looked up from germline, CDR1 is SGHAT and CDR2 is FQNNGV. The CDR3 DNA sequence: TGTGCCAGCAGCCGTTCTGCGACAGGGAACTACGAGCAATACTTC. This translates into CASSRSATGNYEQYF.

This clonotype was picked up one time. This rearrangement joins TRBV29-1 to TRBJ2-7, with TRBD2 identical over 8 bases. J was trimmed by 0 bases and V by 8 bases; bases with no gene match: 12. The germline gives CDR1 SQVTM, CDR2 ANQGSEA. The CDR3 length is 15 residues. CDR3 amino acids: CSILAPGTSSYEQYF. CDR3 in DNA: TGCAGCATACTAGCTCCGGGGACTAGCTCCTACGAGCAGTACTTC.

With respect to this clonotype: Relative to the germline gene, one junction end is altered; a read error may explain this. The J gene is TRBJ2-7, the V gene TRBV6-2 or TRBV6-3; 9 positions match TRBD2. This CDR3 is 15 amino acids long. Germline CDR1 and CDR2: MNHEY and SVGEGT. CDR3 loop: CASSTPTSGDYEQYF. As DNA, the CDR3 is TGCGCCAGCAGCACTCCGACTAGCGGAGACTACGAGCAGTACTTC.

As regards this clonotype: This is likely a read error, given that the CDR3 carries no conserved phenylalanine or tryptophan at its end. The rearrangement uses TRBV12-5 and TRBJ2-5; no clear D. The CDR3 is 15 residues long. Per germline, CDR1 LGHNT and CDR2 FRNRAP. V shed 6 bases and J shed 5 bases, with 19 bases lying between them. The CDR3 nucleotides are TGTGCTAGTGGCCCGAAAGGGAACGAAGGGGAGACCCAGTACCTC. As protein: CASGPKGNEGETQYL.

This clonotype turned up a few times. The chain links TRBV19 to TRBJ2-3; 13 nucleotides match TRBD2. The CDR3 length is 15 residues. Trimming cost V 6 bases and J 4 bases; bases outside gene matches: 4. Germline CDR1 LNHDA, CDR2 SQIVND (reference sequence). The DNA of the CDR3 is TGTGCCAGTAGCCGGACTAGCGGGAGTTCAGATACGCAGTATTTT. Its translation is CASSRTSGSSDTQYF.

Notes on this clonotype: An end of the junction does not agree with germline; a read error may underlie this. This chain uses TRBV2 with TRBJ2-7; a weak D match, TRBD1 (6 bases). The germline V gene has CDR1 SNHLY and CDR2 FYNNEI. The CDR3 consists of 12 residues. This CDR3 reads CTSSGQSYEQYF. CDR3 coding DNA: TGTACCAGCAGTGGACAGTCCTACGAGCAGTACTTC.